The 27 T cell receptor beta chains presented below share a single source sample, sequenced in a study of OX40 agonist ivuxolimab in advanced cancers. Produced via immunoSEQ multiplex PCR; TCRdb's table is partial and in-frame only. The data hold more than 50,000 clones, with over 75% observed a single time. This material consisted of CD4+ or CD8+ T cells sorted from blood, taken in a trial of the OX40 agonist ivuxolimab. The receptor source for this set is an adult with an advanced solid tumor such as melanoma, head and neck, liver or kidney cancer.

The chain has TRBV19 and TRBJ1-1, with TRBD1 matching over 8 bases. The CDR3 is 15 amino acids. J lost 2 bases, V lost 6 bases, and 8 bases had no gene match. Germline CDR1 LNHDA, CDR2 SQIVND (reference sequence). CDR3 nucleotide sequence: TGTGCCAGTAGAAAATTCCAGGGGGCTAACACTGAAGCTTTCTTT. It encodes CASRKFQGANTEAFF.

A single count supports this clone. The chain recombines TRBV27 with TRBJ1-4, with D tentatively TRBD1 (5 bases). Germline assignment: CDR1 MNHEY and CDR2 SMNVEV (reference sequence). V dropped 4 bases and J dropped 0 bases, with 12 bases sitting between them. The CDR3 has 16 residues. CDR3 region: CASSSRESTTNEKLFF. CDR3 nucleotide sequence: TGTGCCAGCAGTTCCAGGGAATCGACAACTAATGAAAAACTGTTTTTT.

CDR3 protein: CATSREGQGGIDTQYF. DNA for the CDR3: TGTGCCACCAGCAGAGAGGGACAGGGTGGGATAGATACGCAGTATTTT. V usage is TRBV15 and J usage is TRBJ2-3; the match to TRBD1 covers 9 bases. In germline, CDR1 is LNHNV, CDR2 YYDKDF (reference sequence). The CDR3 totals 16 residues. The trim removed 0 bases at V and 5 bases at J, leaving 6 bases unmatched.

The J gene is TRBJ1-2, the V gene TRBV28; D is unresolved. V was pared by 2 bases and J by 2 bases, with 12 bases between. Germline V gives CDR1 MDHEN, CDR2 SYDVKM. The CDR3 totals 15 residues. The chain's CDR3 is CASSLRIGRNYGYTF. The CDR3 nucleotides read TGTGCCAGCAGTTTACGTATTGGGCGGAACTATGGCTACACCTTC.

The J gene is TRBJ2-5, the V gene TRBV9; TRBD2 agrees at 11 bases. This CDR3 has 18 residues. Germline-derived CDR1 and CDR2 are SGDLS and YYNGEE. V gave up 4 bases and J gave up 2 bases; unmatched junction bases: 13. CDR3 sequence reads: CASSPGVAGGPGQETQYF. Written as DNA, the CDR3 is TGTGCCAGCAGCCCCGGAGTAGCGGGGGGGCCGGGTCAAGAGACCCAGTACTTC.

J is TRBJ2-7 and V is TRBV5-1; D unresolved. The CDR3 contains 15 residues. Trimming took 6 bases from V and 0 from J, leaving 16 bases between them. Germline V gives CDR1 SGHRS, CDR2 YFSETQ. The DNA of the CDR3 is TGCGCCAGCACCTATAGGACGGATAGCTCCTACGAGCAGTACTTC. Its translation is CASTYRTDSSYEQYF. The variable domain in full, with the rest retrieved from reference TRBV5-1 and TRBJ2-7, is KAGVTQTPRYLIKTRGQQVTLSCSPISGHRSVSWYQQTPGQGLQFLFEYFSETQRNKGNFPGRFSGRQFSNSRSEMNVSTLELGDSALYLCASTYRTDSSYEQYFGPGTRLTVT.

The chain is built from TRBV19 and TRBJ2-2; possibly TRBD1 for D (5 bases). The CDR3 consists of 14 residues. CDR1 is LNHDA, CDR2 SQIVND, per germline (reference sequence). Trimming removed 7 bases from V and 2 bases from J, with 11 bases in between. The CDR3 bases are TGTGCCAGTATCGCCAGGGTTAACACCGGGGAGCTGTTTTTT. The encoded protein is CASIARVNTGELFF.

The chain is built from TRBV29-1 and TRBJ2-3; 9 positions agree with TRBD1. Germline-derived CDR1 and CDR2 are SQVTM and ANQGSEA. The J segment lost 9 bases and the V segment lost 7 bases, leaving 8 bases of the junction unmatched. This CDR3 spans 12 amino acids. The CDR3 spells CSAYRDRVTQYF. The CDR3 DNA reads TGCAGCGCTTACCGGGACAGGGTCACGCAGTATTTT.

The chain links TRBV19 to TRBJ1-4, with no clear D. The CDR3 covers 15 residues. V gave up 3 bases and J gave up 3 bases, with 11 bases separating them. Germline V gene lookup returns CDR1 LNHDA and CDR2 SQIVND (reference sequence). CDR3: CASSITADPNEKLFF. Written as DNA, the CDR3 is TGTGCCAGTAGTATCACAGCAGATCCTAATGAAAAACTGTTTTTT. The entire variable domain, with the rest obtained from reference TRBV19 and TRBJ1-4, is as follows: DGGITQSPKYLFRKEGQNVTLSCEQNLNHDAMYWYRQDPGQGLRLIYYSQIVNDFQKGDIAEGYSVSREKKESFPLTVTSAQKNPTAFYLCASSITADPNEKLFFGSGTQLSVL.

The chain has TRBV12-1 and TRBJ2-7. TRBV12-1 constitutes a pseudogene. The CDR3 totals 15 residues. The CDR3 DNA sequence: TGTGCCAGCAGCCAAGACTTGGGAAGCTCCTACGAGCAGTACTTC. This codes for CASSQDLGSSYEQYF.

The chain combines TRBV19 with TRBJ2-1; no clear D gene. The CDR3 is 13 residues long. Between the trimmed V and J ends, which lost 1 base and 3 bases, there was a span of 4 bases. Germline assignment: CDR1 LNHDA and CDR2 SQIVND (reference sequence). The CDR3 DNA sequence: TGTGCCAGTAGTATAGGGGACTACAATGAGCAGTTCTTC. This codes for CASSIGDYNEQFF.

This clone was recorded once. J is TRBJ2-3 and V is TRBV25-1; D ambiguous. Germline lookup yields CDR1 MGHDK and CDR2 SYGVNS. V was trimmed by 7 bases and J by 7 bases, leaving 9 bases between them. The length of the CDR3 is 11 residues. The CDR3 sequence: CASMPPHTQYF. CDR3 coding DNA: TGTGCCAGCATGCCCCCCCATACGCAGTATTTT.

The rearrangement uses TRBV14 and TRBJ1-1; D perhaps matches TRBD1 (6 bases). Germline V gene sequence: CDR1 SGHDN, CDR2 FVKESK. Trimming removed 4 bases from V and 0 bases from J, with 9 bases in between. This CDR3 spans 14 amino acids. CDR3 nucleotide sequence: TGTGCCAGCAGCCCCCGGGACATGAACACTGAAGCTTTCTTT. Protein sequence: CASSPRDMNTEAFF.

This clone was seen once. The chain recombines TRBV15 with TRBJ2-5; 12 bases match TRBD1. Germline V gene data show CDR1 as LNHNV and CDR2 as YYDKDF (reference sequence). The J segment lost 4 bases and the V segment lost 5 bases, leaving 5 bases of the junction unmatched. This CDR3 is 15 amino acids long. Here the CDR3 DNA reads TGTGCCACCAGCGGTGGGACAGGGGGCAGAGAGACCCAGTACTTC. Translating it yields CATSGGTGGRETQYF. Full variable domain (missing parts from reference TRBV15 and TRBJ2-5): DAMVIQNPRYQVTQFGKPVTLSCSQTLNHNVMYWYQQKSSQAPKLLFHYYDKDFNNEADTPDNFQSRRPNTSFCFLDIRSPGLGDTAMYLCATSGGTGGRETQYFGPGTRLLVL.

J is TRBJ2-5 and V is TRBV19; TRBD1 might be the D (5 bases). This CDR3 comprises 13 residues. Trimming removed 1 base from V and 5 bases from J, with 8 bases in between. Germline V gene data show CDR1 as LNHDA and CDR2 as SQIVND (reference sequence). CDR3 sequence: CASSIGRAETQYF. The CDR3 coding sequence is TGTGCCAGTAGTATAGGCAGGGCCGAGACCCAGTACTTC.

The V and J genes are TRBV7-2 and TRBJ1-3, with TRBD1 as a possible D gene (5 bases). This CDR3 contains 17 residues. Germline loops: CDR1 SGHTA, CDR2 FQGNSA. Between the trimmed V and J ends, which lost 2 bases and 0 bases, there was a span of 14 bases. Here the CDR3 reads CASSLSAAGTSGNTIYF. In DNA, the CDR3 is TGTGCCAGCAGCTTATCGGCAGCGGGGACCTCTGGAAACACCATATATTTT.

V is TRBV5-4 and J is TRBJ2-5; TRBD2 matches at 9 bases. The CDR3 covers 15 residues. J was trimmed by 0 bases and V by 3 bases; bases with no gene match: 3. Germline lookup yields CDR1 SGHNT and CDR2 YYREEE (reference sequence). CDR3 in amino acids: CASSWPSGDQETQYF. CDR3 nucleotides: TGTGCCAGCAGCTGGCCTAGCGGGGACCAAGAGACCCAGTACTTC.

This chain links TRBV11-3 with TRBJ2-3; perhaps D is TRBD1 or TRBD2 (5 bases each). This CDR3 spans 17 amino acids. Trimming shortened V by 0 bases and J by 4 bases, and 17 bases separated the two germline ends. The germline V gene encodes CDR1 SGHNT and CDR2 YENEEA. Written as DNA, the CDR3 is TGTGCCAGCAGCTTAGAAGTCTGGGCTAGAGGGGCAGATACGCAGTATTTT. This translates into CASSLEVWARGADTQYF.

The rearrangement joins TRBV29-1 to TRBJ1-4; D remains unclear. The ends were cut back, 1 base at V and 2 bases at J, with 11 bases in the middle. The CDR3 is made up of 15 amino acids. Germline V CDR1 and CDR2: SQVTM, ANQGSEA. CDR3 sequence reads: CSVEVAGRTNEKLFF. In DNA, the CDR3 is TGCAGCGTTGAAGTCGCGGGTCGGACTAATGAAAAACTGTTTTTT.

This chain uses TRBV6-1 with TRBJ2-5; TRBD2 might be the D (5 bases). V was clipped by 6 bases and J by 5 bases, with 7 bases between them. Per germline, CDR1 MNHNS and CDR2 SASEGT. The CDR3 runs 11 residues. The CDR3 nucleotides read TGTGCCAGCAGGAGCGGCGAGACCCAGTACTTC. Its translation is CASRSGETQYF.

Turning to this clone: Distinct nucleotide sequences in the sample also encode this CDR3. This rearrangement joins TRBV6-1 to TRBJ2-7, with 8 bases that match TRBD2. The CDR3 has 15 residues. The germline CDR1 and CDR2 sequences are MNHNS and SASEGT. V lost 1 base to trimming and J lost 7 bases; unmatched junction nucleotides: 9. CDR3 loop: CASSEVRGGDGEQYF. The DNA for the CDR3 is TGTGCCAGCAGTGAAGTTCGGGGGGGGGACGGGGAGCAGTACTTC.

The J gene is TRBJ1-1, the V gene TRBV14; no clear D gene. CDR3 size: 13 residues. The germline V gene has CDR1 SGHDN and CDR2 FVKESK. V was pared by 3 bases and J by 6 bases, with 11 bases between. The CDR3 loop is CASSHSFGPEAFF. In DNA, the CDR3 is TGTGCCAGCAGCCATTCGTTTGGCCCTGAAGCTTTCTTT. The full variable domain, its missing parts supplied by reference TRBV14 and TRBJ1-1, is EAGVTQFPSHSVIEKGQTVTLRCDPISGHDNLYWYRRVMGKEIKFLLHFVKESKQDESGMPNNRFLAERTGGTYSTLKVQPAELEDSGVYFCASSHSFGPEAFFGQGTRLTVV.

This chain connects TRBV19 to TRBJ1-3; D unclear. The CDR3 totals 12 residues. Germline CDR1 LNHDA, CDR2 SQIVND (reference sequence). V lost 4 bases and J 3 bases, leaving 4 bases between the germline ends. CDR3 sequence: CASSRVGNTIYF. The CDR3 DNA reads TGTGCCAGTAGTAGAGTTGGAAACACCATATATTTT.

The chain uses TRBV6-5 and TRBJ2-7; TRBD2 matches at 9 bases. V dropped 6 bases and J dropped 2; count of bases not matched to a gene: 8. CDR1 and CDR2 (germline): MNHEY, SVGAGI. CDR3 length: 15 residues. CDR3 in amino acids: CASRIGGGGAYEQYF. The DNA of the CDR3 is TGTGCCAGCAGGATAGGGGGCGGGGGGGCCTACGAGCAGTACTTC.

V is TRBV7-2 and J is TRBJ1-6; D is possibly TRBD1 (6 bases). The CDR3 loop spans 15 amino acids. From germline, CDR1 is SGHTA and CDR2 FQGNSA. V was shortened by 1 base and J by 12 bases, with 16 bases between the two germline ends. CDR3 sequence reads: CASSLGGHASEPLHF. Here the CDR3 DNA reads TGTGCCAGCAGCTTAGGGGGACACGCATCGGAACCCCTCCACTTT.

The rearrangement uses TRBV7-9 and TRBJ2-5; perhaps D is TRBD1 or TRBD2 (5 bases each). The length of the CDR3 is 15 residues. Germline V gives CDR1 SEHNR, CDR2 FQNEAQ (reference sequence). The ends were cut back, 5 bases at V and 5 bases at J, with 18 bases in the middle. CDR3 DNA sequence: TGTGCCAGCAGCCCCCGGGGCCGACTTGGGGAGACCCAGTACTTC. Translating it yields CASSPRGRLGETQYF.

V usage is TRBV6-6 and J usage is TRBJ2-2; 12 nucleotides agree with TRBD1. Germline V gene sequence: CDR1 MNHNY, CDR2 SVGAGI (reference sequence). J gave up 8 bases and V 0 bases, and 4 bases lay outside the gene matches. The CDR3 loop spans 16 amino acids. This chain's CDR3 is CASSYSGTGGLGELFF. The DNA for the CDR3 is TGTGCCAGCAGTTACTCCGGGACAGGGGGCTTGGGGGAGCTGTTTTTT.